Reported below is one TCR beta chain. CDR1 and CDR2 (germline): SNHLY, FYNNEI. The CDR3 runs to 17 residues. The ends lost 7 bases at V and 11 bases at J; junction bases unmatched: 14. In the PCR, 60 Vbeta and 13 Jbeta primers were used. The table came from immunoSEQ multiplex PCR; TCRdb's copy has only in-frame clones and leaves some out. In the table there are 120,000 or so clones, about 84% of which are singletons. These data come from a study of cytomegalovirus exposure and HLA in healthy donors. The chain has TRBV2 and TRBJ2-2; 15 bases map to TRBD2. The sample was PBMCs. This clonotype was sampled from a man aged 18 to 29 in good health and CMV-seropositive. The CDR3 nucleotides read TGTGCCAGCACCGGGGGACTAGCGGGGGGCCTAGGCGGAGAGCTGTTTTTT. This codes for CASTGGLAGGLGGELFF.